One and the same sample provided the 15 T cell receptor beta chains below, sequenced in a study of T-cell reconstitution after alpha-beta-depleted transplantation in children. Molecular barcoding with unique molecular identifiers was used for the TCRbeta library. TCRdb re-derived calls from the PCR reads in MiXCR, one entry per CDR3 protein. The table shows 450,000 to 550,000 distinct CDR3 sequences, with approximately 10% occurring only once. The source was PBMCs, mostly from graft donor cells, collected 180 days after TCRalphabeta/CD19-depleted stem cell transplant. These receptors were obtained from a female patient aged 2-15 years who had a stem cell transplant for aplastic anemia, so the T cells may come from the graft donor.

This clonotype was detected ten times or more. CDR3 coding DNA: TGTGCCAGCAAAGGGACATCGGGCCATTCACCCCTCCACTTT. It encodes CASKGTSGHSPLHF. V is TRBV27 and J is TRBJ1-6; D is perhaps TRBD1 (6 bases). V dropped 7 bases and J dropped 8 bases, with 15 bases sitting between them. The CDR3 is 14 amino acids. Germline V gene sequence: CDR1 MNHEY, CDR2 SMNVEV (reference sequence).

This clonotype was observed many times. The chain employs TRBV20-1 and TRBJ2-1, with TRBD2 matching over 8 bases. The V and J ends lost 3 bases and 0 bases, in that order; junction bases with no gene match: 10. Per germline, CDR1 DFQATT and CDR2 SNEGSKA (reference sequence). This CDR3 spans 17 amino acids. CDR3 DNA: TGCAGTGCTAGTCGGCTAGCGGGCATGAGCTCCTACAATGAGCAGTTCTTC. Its translation is CSASRLAGMSSYNEQFF.

This clonotype occurred a few times. J is TRBJ2-1 and V is TRBV3-1; D perhaps matches TRBD2 (6 bases). CDR1 is LGHDT and CDR2 is YNNKEL in the germline V gene (reference sequence). This CDR3 contains 15 residues. Trimming pared 4 bases from V and 4 bases from J, leaving 14 bases between. The CDR3 DNA follows: TGTGCCAGCAGCCCCCAAGCGGGCCCGTACAATGAGCAGTTCTTC. Protein product: CASSPQAGPYNEQFF.

The V gene is TRBV10-3, the J gene TRBJ2-3; the D gene is possibly TRBD2 (5 bases). CDR1 is ENHRY and CDR2 is SYGVKD in the germline V gene. V dropped 0 bases and J dropped 7 bases, with 8 bases sitting between them. The CDR3 contains 13 residues. The CDR3 loop is CAISESPGNTQYF. As DNA, the CDR3 is TGTGCCATCAGTGAGTCGCCGGGAAATACGCAGTATTTT.

The rearrangement joins TRBV5-6 to TRBJ2-3; TRBD2 agrees at 12 bases. CDR1 and CDR2 (germline): SGHDT, YYEEEE. Unmatched junction bases numbered 2, after V lost 4 bases and J lost 8 bases. CDR3 length: 13 amino acids. The CDR3 reads CASSRTSGITQYF. The DNA for the CDR3 is TGTGCCAGCAGCAGGACTAGCGGGATTACGCAGTATTTT.

V usage is TRBV11-2 and J usage is TRBJ1-4, with TRBD1 identical over 11 bases. J lost 5 bases, V lost 1 base, and 9 bases had no gene match. Per the germline V gene, CDR1 is SGHAT and CDR2 is FQNNGV. CDR3 length: 18 residues. CDR3 nucleotide sequence: TGTGCCAGCAGCTTAGTCCCGGACAGGGGGCAAAGGAATGAAAAACTGTTTTTT. Translation: CASSLVPDRGQRNEKLFF.

The genes are TRBV10-3 and TRBJ2-3; 10 bases agree with TRBD2. CDR3 size: 19 residues. V shed 4 bases, J shed 1 base, and the junction held 14 bases outside the gene matches. Germline values: CDR1 ENHRY, CDR2 SYGVKD. This CDR3 is CAISGGETSGRRGTDTQYF. CDR3 in DNA: TGTGCCATCAGTGGGGGAGAGACTAGCGGGCGAAGGGGCACAGATACGCAGTATTTT.

Many counts were recorded for this clonotype. This sequence joins TRBV7-9 and TRBJ1-4, with D maybe TRBD1 (5 bases). Trimming shortened V by 4 bases and J by 1 base, and 13 bases separated the two germline ends. The length of the CDR3 is 16 residues. CDR1 and CDR2 (germline): SEHNR, FQNEAQ (reference sequence). The CDR3 coding sequence is TGTGCCAGCAGCTCCTCCGGGGCAGAAACTAATGAAAAACTGTTTTTT. It is translated as CASSSSGAETNEKLFF.

This clonotype came up a few times. This chain joins TRBV7-8 and TRBJ2-7; D might be TRBD1 (6 bases). The germline V gene encodes CDR1 SGHVS and CDR2 FQNEAQ. Trimming pared 1 base from V and 0 bases from J, leaving 13 bases between. CDR3 length equals 16 residues. The CDR3 nucleotides are TGTGCCAGCAGCTTAGGAGGGGGATCTGGCTCCTACGAGCAGTACTTC. Translated: CASSLGGGSGSYEQYF.

V usage is TRBV7-2 and J usage is TRBJ2-1; perhaps TRBD2 as D (5 bases). CDR3 length: 16 amino acids. CDR1 is SGHTA and CDR2 is FQGNSA in the germline V gene. The V end lost 1 base, the J end lost 0 bases, and 10 bases lay between the germline ends. In DNA form, the CDR3 reads TGTGCCAGCAGCTTAGTTTCGGGAACCTCCTACAATGAGCAGTTCTTC. Encoded protein: CASSLVSGTSYNEQFF.

This clonotype has a handful of counts. The chain combines TRBV6-2 or TRBV6-3 with TRBJ2-1; no reliable D call. This CDR3 contains 18 residues. V lost 4 bases, J lost 0 bases, and 19 bases lay in between. The germline gives CDR1 MNHEY, CDR2 SVGEGT. The CDR3 spells CASSFASLPRSSYNEQFF. In nucleotides, the CDR3 is TGTGCCAGCAGTTTTGCTTCCCTTCCCCGAAGCTCCTACAATGAGCAGTTCTTC.

The chain joins TRBV6-5 to TRBJ2-1; 10 bases agree with TRBD2. The V gene's germline CDR1 is MNHEY and CDR2 SVGAGI. The J segment lost 8 bases and the V segment lost 2 bases, leaving 6 bases of the junction unmatched. The CDR3 is made up of 15 amino acids. The CDR3 sequence: CASSYLAGEFDEQFF. CDR3 nucleotide sequence: TGTGCCAGCAGTTACCTAGCGGGAGAGTTCGATGAGCAGTTCTTC.

This clonotype was recorded many times. The chain has TRBV6-2 or TRBV6-3 and TRBJ2-7; 10 bases align to TRBD2. The trim removed 6 bases at V and 5 bases at J, leaving 7 bases unmatched. The CDR3 has 14 amino acids. Per germline, CDR1 MNHEY and CDR2 SVGEGT. CDR3 in DNA: TGTGCCAGCAGCTCCGGGACTAGCGCCCACGAGCAGTACTTC. Amino acids: CASSSGTSAHEQYF.

This clonotype was picked up a small number of times. The chain is built from TRBV20-1 and TRBJ1-5; unclear D gene. CDR3 length: 12 amino acids. Trimming took 2 bases from V and 5 from J, leaving 7 bases between them. Germline-derived CDR1 and CDR2 are DFQATT and SNEGSKA (reference sequence). CDR3 DNA sequence: TGCAGTGCTAGACGGGGTGATCAGCCCCAGCATTTT. Translation gives CSARRGDQPQHF.

This rearrangement joins TRBV6-1 to TRBJ2-7; 7 nucleotides line up with TRBD1. The CDR3 contains 14 residues. V was clipped by 6 bases and J by 2 bases; unmatched bases: 7. In germline, CDR1 is MNHNS, CDR2 SASEGT. The CDR3 region is CASSPTGLTYEQYF. As DNA, the CDR3 is TGTGCCAGCAGCCCGACAGGGCTCACCTACGAGCAGTACTTC.